One sample yielded the 17 T cell receptor beta chains listed below, sequenced in a study of blood T cell repertoires in COVID-19. Using immunoSEQ multiplex PCR, the repertoire was profiled, and TCRdb retains in-frame clones only, with some absent. This table has about 110,000 clones, around 86% appearing once. Sequencing was carried out using peripheral blood. The receptors originated from a man aged 50 or older with acute or convalescent COVID-19.

The chain is built from TRBV7-9 and TRBJ1-1, with D possibly matching TRBD1 (6 bases). Per germline, CDR1 SEHNR and CDR2 FQNEAQ (reference sequence). The V and J ends lost 2 bases and 0 bases respectively, with 13 bases between them. CDR3 length equals 16 residues. CDR3 bases: TGTGCCAGCAGCTTACCCCAGGACAGCCTGAACACTGAAGCTTTCTTT. Protein: CASSLPQDSLNTEAFF.

This clone was seen only a few times. V gene TRBV19 combines with J gene TRBJ2-2; TRBD2 is a possible D gene (7 bases). Trimming took 6 bases from V and 1 from J, leaving 15 bases between them. Germline V gene sequence: CDR1 LNHDA, CDR2 SQIVND (reference sequence). This CDR3 has 16 amino acids. CDR3 bases: TGTGCCAGTAGGGCGGGGGCAGCTATGAACACCGGGGAGCTGTTTTTT. Encoded protein: CASRAGAAMNTGELFF.

This clone was recorded a few times. This chain joins TRBV7-8 and TRBJ1-6, with D possibly TRBD1 on 5 matching bases. The CDR3 covers 16 residues. CDR1 and CDR2 (germline): SGHVS, FQNEAQ. Trimming cost V 8 bases and J 6 bases, with 20 bases left between them. The CDR3 here is CASQISDSWGNSPLHF. DNA of the CDR3: TGTGCCAGCCAAATTTCAGACAGTTGGGGTAATTCACCCCTCCACTTT. Supplemented by reference TRBV7-8 and TRBJ1-6, the full variable domain reads GAGVSQSPRYKVAKRGQDVALRCDPISGHVSLFWYQQALGQGPEFLTYFQNEAQLDKSGLPSDRFFAERPEGSVSTLKIQRTQQEDSAVYLCASQISDSWGNSPLHFGNGTRLTVT.

The rearrangement links TRBV19 to TRBJ2-5; 7 positions agree with TRBD1. CDR1 and CDR2 (germline): LNHDA, SQIVND (reference sequence). The ends lost 5 bases at V and 5 bases at J; junction bases unmatched: 11. The CDR3 is 15 residues long. CDR3 sequence (DNA): TGTGCCAGTAGTCTGTCGGACAGGATGTACGAGACCCAGTACTTC. The encoded protein is CASSLSDRMYETQYF.

CDR3 DNA sequence: TGTGCCAGCAGGCCGATTTGGGAGGAAGGTCAGCCCCAGCATTTT. Translated: CASRPIWEEGQPQHF. The V call is TRBV28, the J call TRBJ1-5; no reliable D call. Trimming took 6 bases from V and 6 from J, leaving 18 bases between them. The CDR3 is 15 amino acids. CDR1 MDHEN and CDR2 SYDVKM come from the germline V gene.

The chain combines TRBV18 with TRBJ1-5; D call uncertain. The CDR3 has 13 residues. Germline values: CDR1 KGHSH, CDR2 LQKENI. V gave up 6 bases and J gave up 0 bases, with 6 bases separating them. CDR3 amino acids: CASSKNSNQPQHF. Written as DNA, the CDR3 is TGTGCCAGCTCCAAAAATAGCAATCAGCCCCAGCATTTT.

This clone was observed a few times. The chain combines TRBV5-1 with TRBJ2-5; D is perhaps TRBD2 (5 bases). CDR3 length: 13 amino acids. The V gene's germline CDR1 is SGHRS and CDR2 YFSETQ. Trimming took off 5 bases at V and 5 bases at J, with 13 bases between the two ends. The CDR3 DNA reads as TGCGCCAGCAGTGAGGGCTTTGGGGAGACCCAGTACTTC. This codes for CASSEGFGETQYF.

This chain joins TRBV24-1 and TRBJ1-5; D is possibly TRBD1 (6 bases). The V and J ends lost 7 bases and 4 bases respectively, with 10 bases between them. Per the germline V gene, CDR1 is KGHDR and CDR2 is SFDVKD. The length of the CDR3 is 13 residues. CDR3 nucleotide sequence: TGTGCCACCAGCGGCGGACAGAATCAGCCCCAGCATTTT. This sequence encodes CATSGGQNQPQHF.

The rearrangement joins TRBV12-5 to TRBJ1-1; D uncertain. V lost 5 bases to trimming and J lost 6 bases, with 10 bases between them. CDR3 length equals 12 residues. Germline V gene lookup returns CDR1 LGHNT and CDR2 FRNRAP. CDR3 coding DNA: TGTGCTAGTGGTCGAGGGTTGTCTGAAGCTTTCTTT. Translated, it gives CASGRGLSEAFF.

The chain has TRBV7-3 and TRBJ2-7, with D unresolved. Per germline, CDR1 SGHTA and CDR2 FQGTGA. The CDR3 is made up of 15 amino acids. V dropped 1 base and J dropped 2 bases, with 12 bases sitting between them. The chain's CDR3 is CASSLNPTPTYEQYF. The DNA of the CDR3 is TGTGCCAGCAGCTTAAATCCGACACCGACCTACGAGCAGTACTTC.

The J gene is TRBJ2-7, the V gene TRBV27, with D possibly TRBD2 on 6 matching bases. V gave up 1 base and J gave up 6 bases, with 19 bases separating them. The V gene's germline CDR1 is MNHEY and CDR2 SMNVEV (reference sequence). The CDR3 totals 16 residues. DNA of the CDR3: TGTGCCAGCAGTTTATTAGCCGTTTCGGGAGAGGGCGAGCAGTACTTC. It yields the protein CASSLLAVSGEGEQYF.

The chain recombines TRBV11-3 with TRBJ1-1, with 8 bases lining up with TRBD1. J gave up 1 base and V 5 bases, and 6 bases lay outside the gene matches. Germline CDR1 SGHNT, CDR2 YENEEA. The CDR3 totals 15 residues. The CDR3: CASSRTGPSNTEAFF. For the CDR3, the DNA is TGTGCCAGCAGCCGGACAGGGCCATCGAACACTGAAGCTTTCTTT.

The chain employs TRBV11-3 and TRBJ2-2; 10 nucleotides match TRBD2. The CDR3 is made up of 16 amino acids. Germline V gene lookup returns CDR1 SGHNT and CDR2 YENEEA. V lost 1 base, J lost 6 bases, and 5 bases stayed unmatched. CDR3 bases: TGTGCCAGCAGCTTAGCCGGTAGCGGGGGGTCCGGGGAGCTGTTTTTT. Translation gives CASSLAGSGGSGELFF.

The genes are TRBV30 and TRBJ1-2; 7 bases fit TRBD1. The CDR3 spans 13 residues. Germline loops: CDR1 GTSNPN, CDR2 SVGIG (reference sequence). V was pared by 3 bases and J by 8 bases, with 9 bases of the junction left unmatched. The CDR3 DNA follows: TGTGCCTGGAGCATCACAGGGGTTGGCGGCTACACCTTC. Protein sequence: CAWSITGVGGYTF.

This sequence joins TRBV7-9 and TRBJ2-5, with D possibly TRBD2 on 6 matching bases. Per germline, CDR1 SEHNR and CDR2 FQNEAQ (reference sequence). The CDR3 loop spans 15 amino acids. Trimming shortened V by 4 bases and J by 2 bases, and 14 bases separated the two germline ends. CDR3 DNA: TGTGCCAGCAGCTCAACCGGGAGAGCTCAAGAGACCCAGTACTTC. Its translation: CASSSTGRAQETQYF.

The rearrangement links TRBV7-8 to TRBJ2-7; D might be TRBD1 (6 bases). The CDR3 length is 17 residues. CDR1 SGHVS and CDR2 FQNEAQ come from the germline V gene. Deletions cut 5 bases from V and 3 bases from J, with 23 bases between. The CDR3 sequence: CASSLVAGASSNYEQYF. Here the CDR3 DNA reads TGTGCCAGCAGCCTGGTGGCAGGGGCTAGTTCTAACTACGAGCAGTACTTC. The full variable domain, rest sourced from reference TRBV7-8 and TRBJ2-7, is GAGVSQSPRYKVAKRGQDVALRCDPISGHVSLFWYQQALGQGPEFLTYFQNEAQLDKSGLPSDRFFAERPEGSVSTLKIQRTQQEDSAVYLCASSLVAGASSNYEQYFGPGTRLTVT.

The rearrangement joins TRBV5-1 to TRBJ2-5; unclear D gene. The CDR3 consists of 13 residues. CDR1 is SGHRS, CDR2 YFSETQ, per germline. The V end lost 0 bases, the J end lost 5 bases, and 8 bases lay between the germline ends. The CDR3 loop reads CASSLVFAETQYF. The CDR3 DNA is TGCGCCAGCAGCTTGGTGTTCGCGGAGACCCAGTACTTC.